One sample yielded the 22 T cell receptor beta chains listed below, sequenced in a study of blood T cell repertoires in COVID-19. Profiling relied on immunoSEQ multiplex PCR, and the TCRdb table lists in-frame clones only, not all of them. The sample contains almost 300,000 clones, roughly 86% of which appear only once. The material sequenced was peripheral blood. These receptors all stem from a woman aged 25 to 39 with COVID-19, enrolled during active disease.

V gene TRBV27 combines with J gene TRBJ1-1; the D gene is possibly TRBD1 (6 bases). Germline V gene lookup returns CDR1 MNHEY and CDR2 SMNVEV (reference sequence). The CDR3 spans 15 residues. Trimming removed 4 bases from V and 4 bases from J, with 16 bases in between. CDR3: CASSWTPGGITEAFF. CDR3 sequence (DNA): TGTGCCAGCAGTTGGACCCCGGGGGGCATCACTGAAGCTTTCTTT.

The genes are TRBV11-2 and TRBJ2-7; 8 bases fit TRBD2. Germline V gene sequence: CDR1 SGHAT, CDR2 FQNNGV. This CDR3 contains 13 residues. Losses at the gene ends were 5 bases for V and 3 bases for J; bases not matched to a gene: 3. The CDR3: CASSSGGHYEQYF. In DNA, the CDR3 is TGTGCCAGCAGCAGCGGGGGTCACTACGAGCAGTACTTC.

The CDR3 sequence is CASSTGTRTDTQYF. The CDR3 nucleotides are TGTGCCAGTAGTACGGGAACACGCACAGATACGCAGTATTTT. J is TRBJ2-3 and V is TRBV19, with D tentatively TRBD2 (5 bases). The germline V gene has CDR1 LNHDA and CDR2 SQIVND (reference sequence). V shed 4 bases and J shed 1 base, with 9 bases lying between them. The length of the CDR3 is 14 residues. The full variable domain, in which reference TRBV19 and TRBJ2-3 provide the parts outside the CDR3, is DGGITQSPKYLFRKEGQNVTLSCEQNLNHDAMYWYRQDPGQGLRLIYYSQIVNDFQKGDIAEGYSVSREKKESFPLTVTSAQKNPTAFYLCASSTGTRTDTQYFGPGTRLTVL.

J is TRBJ2-3 and V is TRBV5-4, with TRBD2 matching 8 bases. Germline V gene lookup returns CDR1 SGHNT and CDR2 YYREEE (reference sequence). After removal of 1 base from V and 5 bases from J, the junction contained 6 bases not matched to a gene. The CDR3 contains 15 residues. The CDR3 DNA reads as TGTGCCAGCAGCTTGTCCGGGGGGGCGGTAGATACGCAGTATTTT. It yields the protein CASSLSGGAVDTQYF.

The chain is built from TRBV7-9 and TRBJ1-5, with a weak D call TRBD1 (5 bases). V shed 3 bases and J shed 3 bases, with 12 bases lying between them. Germline CDR1 reads SEHNR; CDR2 reads FQNEAQ (reference sequence). The CDR3 is 15 amino acids. The chain's CDR3 is CASSLQGPINQPQHF. CDR3 coding DNA: TGTGCCAGCAGCTTGCAGGGTCCTATCAATCAGCCCCAGCATTTT.

This chain joins TRBV3-1 (or the pseudogene TRBV3-2) and TRBJ2-3; D is possibly TRBD1 (5 bases). From germline, CDR1 is LGHDT and CDR2 YNNKEL (reference sequence). V lost 4 bases and J lost 7, with 18 bases in between. This CDR3 spans 15 amino acids. The CDR3 DNA reads TGTGCCAGCAGCCCCTATCTGACAGCCTACAATACGCAGTATTTT. Protein sequence: CASSPYLTAYNTQYF.

The chain carries TRBV15 and TRBJ1-2, with 8 positions matching TRBD1. Germline V lookup: CDR1 LNHNV, CDR2 YYDKDF (reference sequence). The V gene end was trimmed by 8 bases and the J gene end by 0 bases; junction bases not matched to a gene: 8. The CDR3 is 15 amino acids. Here the CDR3 DNA reads TGTGCCACCCAGGAGGACAGGGCCTCTAACTATGGCTACACCTTC. Translated, it gives CATQEDRASNYGYTF.

The rearrangement joins TRBV19 to TRBJ2-3, with TRBD2 identical over 10 bases. The germline V gene encodes CDR1 LNHDA and CDR2 SQIVND (reference sequence). The CDR3 has 17 amino acids. The ends lost 3 bases at V and 2 bases at J; junction bases unmatched: 8. The CDR3 loop reads CASSIPRSGGATDTQYF. The DNA for the CDR3 is TGTGCCAGTAGTATCCCCAGGAGCGGGGGGGCCACAGATACGCAGTATTTT.

The chain recombines TRBV5-6 with TRBJ2-5; maybe TRBD1 (5 bases). V dropped 1 base and J dropped 6 bases, with 13 bases sitting between them. The CDR3 loop spans 14 amino acids. The germline CDR1 and CDR2 sequences are SGHDT and YYEEEE. The CDR3 nucleotides read TGTGCCAGCAGCTTGTGGTCTGCAGGGAAGACCCAGTACTTC. Amino acids: CASSLWSAGKTQYF.

V gene TRBV7-9 combines with J gene TRBJ2-1; the match to TRBD2 covers 10 bases. Germline CDR1 SEHNR, CDR2 FQNEAQ (reference sequence). V was pared by 1 base and J by 2 bases, with 5 bases of the junction left unmatched. The CDR3 has 17 residues. CDR3 bases: TGTGCCAGCAGCTTAGAACAGCGGGGGGGCCCCTACAATGAGCAGTTCTTC. Its protein product is CASSLEQRGGPYNEQFF.

The chain couples TRBV5-4 to TRBJ1-1; 7 positions match TRBD1. From germline, CDR1 is SGHNT and CDR2 YYREEE (reference sequence). This CDR3 has 15 residues. Trimming at V came to 4 bases and at J to 6 bases, leaving 12 bases not matched to a gene. CDR3 nucleotides: TGTGCCAGCAGCCCAGGGAGGAGACAGGGTTCTGAAGCTTTCTTT. Its translation is CASSPGRRQGSEAFF.

CDR3 sequence: CASSFLAGGDTQYF. The CDR3 DNA reads TGTGCCAGCAGCTTCCTAGCGGGGGGCGATACGCAGTATTTT. The chain uses TRBV7-9 and TRBJ2-3; 11 bases are shared with TRBD2. Unmatched junction bases numbered 2, after V lost 3 bases and J lost 6 bases. CDR3 length: 14 amino acids. Germline V CDR1 and CDR2: SEHNR, FQNEAQ (reference sequence).

This chain connects TRBV19 to TRBJ1-1; TRBD1 might be the D (6 bases). Germline values: CDR1 LNHDA, CDR2 SQIVND (reference sequence). The CDR3 has 14 amino acids. CDR3 loop: CALGSGGAGTEAFF. Written as DNA, the CDR3 is TGTGCGCTGGGGAGCGGGGGCGCGGGCACTGAAGCTTTCTTT.

The rearrangement joins TRBV4-1 to TRBJ1-1; 8 nucleotides match TRBD1. The CDR3 extends over 15 amino acids. V dropped 6 bases and J dropped 2; count of bases not matched to a gene: 8. Per germline, CDR1 MGHRA and CDR2 YSYEKL. CDR3 coding DNA: TGCGCCAGCAGACTTTCCGGGACAGGAAACACTGAAGCTTTCTTT. Protein sequence: CASRLSGTGNTEAFF.

This clone was picked up one time. The chain carries TRBV5-1 and TRBJ2-1, with a possible D match to TRBD1 (7 bases). The CDR3 is 15 residues long. Trimming took off 5 bases at V and 8 bases at J, with 20 bases between the two ends. The germline CDR1 and CDR2 sequences are SGHRS and YFSETQ. DNA of the CDR3: TGCGCCAGCAGGCGGTTGGAGGGGGCGGGCTATGAGCAGTTCTTC. This sequence encodes CASRRLEGAGYEQFF. The full variable domain, its missing parts supplied by reference TRBV5-1 and TRBJ2-1, is KAGVTQTPRYLIKTRGQQVTLSCSPISGHRSVSWYQQTPGQGLQFLFEYFSETQRNKGNFPGRFSGRQFSNSRSEMNVSTLELGDSALYLCASRRLEGAGYEQFFGPGTRLTVL.

The chain is built from TRBV7-9 and TRBJ2-3, with 9 bases that match TRBD2. This CDR3 contains 17 residues. V was clipped by 5 bases and J by 3 bases; unmatched bases: 12. The germline gives CDR1 SEHNR, CDR2 FQNEAQ (reference sequence). As DNA, the CDR3 is TGTGCCAGCAGCCCGCAGGCGGCTAGCGGGGTTACAGATACGCAGTATTTT. Its translation: CASSPQAASGVTDTQYF.

This chain joins TRBV27 and TRBJ2-5; 11 bases are a match to TRBD2. Germline trimming cut 7 bases from V and 3 bases from J; bases unmatched to any gene: 7. CDR1 MNHEY and CDR2 SMNVEV come from the germline V gene (reference sequence). CDR3 length equals 15 residues. CDR3 in DNA: TGTGCCAGCAAGTCGCTAGCGGGGGGAAAAGAGACCCAGTACTTC. It translates to CASKSLAGGKETQYF.

The sample holds one count of this clone. J is TRBJ2-1 and V is TRBV6-6; the match to TRBD2 covers 7 bases. With V trimmed by 5 bases and J by 10 bases, 11 bases remained unmatched. There are 14 residues in the CDR3. CDR1 is MNHNY and CDR2 is SVGAGI in the germline V gene (reference sequence). As DNA, the CDR3 is TGTGCCAGCAGTCTCCCGGGAGGTGAGGGAGAGCAGTTCTTC. Its translation is CASSLPGGEGEQFF.

This chain uses TRBV29-1 with TRBJ1-1, with no clear D. Germline CDR1 SQVTM, CDR2 ANQGSEA. This CDR3 contains 12 residues. V lost 7 bases and J 3 bases, leaving 12 bases between the germline ends. The CDR3 nucleotides are TGCAGCGCCGAAATGCCGGACACTGAAGCTTTCTTT. This translates into CSAEMPDTEAFF.

The chain couples TRBV5-6 to TRBJ1-6, with TRBD1 identical over 11 bases. The V and J ends lost 5 bases and 8 bases, in that order; junction bases with no gene match: 9. The CDR3 has 16 amino acids. CDR1 and CDR2 (germline): SGHDT, YYEEEE. CDR3 coding DNA: TGTGCCAGCAGATCGGGCTGGGGACAGGGGGATTCACCCCTCCACTTT. Translating gives CASRSGWGQGDSPLHF.

This chain uses TRBV7-9 with TRBJ2-5; TRBD2 aligns across 8 bases. The V segment lost 2 bases and the J segment 3 bases; nucleotides outside the gene matches: 8. Per germline, CDR1 SEHNR and CDR2 FQNEAQ (reference sequence). CDR3 size: 16 residues. The CDR3 is CASSLRAGGQKETQYF. The CDR3 DNA reads as TGTGCCAGCAGCTTAAGGGCGGGGGGCCAAAAAGAGACCCAGTACTTC.

The chain employs TRBV2 and TRBJ2-1; TRBD2 aligns across 13 bases. The CDR3 is made up of 15 amino acids. In germline, CDR1 is SNHLY, CDR2 FYNNEI. J lost 6 bases, V lost 5 bases, and 4 bases had no gene match. CDR3 sequence (DNA): TGTGCCAGCAGTACAGGACTAGCGGGGGTCAATGAGCAGTTCTTC. It is translated as CASSTGLAGVNEQFF.